The sequence of this T cell receptor beta chain was determined in a study of T-cell memory formation after mild COVID-19. Findings and caveats of the study: Prior to infection, memory already included some responding clones, suggesting cross-reactive memory joined.

Germline V gene lookup returns CDR1 SGHDN and CDR2 FVKESK. Trimming stripped 4 bases from V and 8 bases from J, with 12 bases between. The CDR3 length is 14 residues. In this sample, this clonotype turned up a few times. Its specificity is not known. TCRdb called the 5' RACE reads again in MiXCR, with one record for every CDR3 protein. The profile shows some 410,000 distinct CDR3 sequences, around a quarter of them singletons. This chain connects TRBV14 to TRBJ1-6; D unclear. This clonotype originated in an adult woman who had mild COVID-19 (a few samples of this study predate the infection). Cell type and time point are not known. Sequences were obtained from PBMCs or a T cell subset sorted from them (not recorded which). The CDR3 loop is CASSPRGRDSPLHF. The CDR3 DNA is TGTGCCAGCAGCCCCCGGGGTAGGGATTCACCCCTCCACTTT.